This TCR beta chain was observed in a study of CD4 T cells in relation to SARS-CoV-2 and coronaviruses. As for this clone: The target antigen is unknown.

The unexposed donors gave CD4+ T cells in about 2010-2019, prior to COVID-19. The cells were cultured for approximately 10 days before CD4+ T cells were isolated. As cell numbers allowed, unexposed-donor CD4+ T cells faced SARS-CoV-2 S/N and four cold-coronavirus spikes. Data came from immunoSEQ multiplex PCR; TCRdb stores just in-frame clones and leaves some out. Altogether approximately 20,000 clones are present, about 79% being singletons, with the ten largest covering around 12%. V was clipped by 3 bases and J by 5 bases; unmatched bases: 20. The CDR3 has 20 residues. The germline V gene has CDR1 LGHNT and CDR2 FRNRAP.

The material sequenced was CD4+ T cells from PBMCs, cultured in vitro. The receptor was isolated from a human donor in good health. This chain connects TRBV12-5 to TRBJ2-7; 12 bases line up with TRBD2. This CDR3 is CASGFLGLAGRNAFPNEQYF. CDR3 DNA sequence: TGTGCTAGTGGTTTTTTGGGACTAGCGGGTCGAAATGCCTTCCCCAACGAGCAGTACTTC.